This T cell receptor beta chain emerged from a study of T cells in Graves' hyperthyroidism and ophthalmopathy. Whole-study context: Peripheral blood collection took place at initial diagnosis, before any treatment.

The sample holds a few counts of this clonotype. Exclusions: uncontrolled infection, other autoimmune disease, pregnancy, lactation. The sample of blood was obtained at first hyperthyroidism diagnosis (before any ophthalmopathy symptoms). It was RNA transcripts that yielded the amplified TCR beta CDR3 regions. HTBI primers were the set used in a first-round RT-PCR of the TCR CDR3. One entry per CDR3 protein results from TCRdb running MiXCR on the multiplex PCR reads. The data show hundreds of thousands of distinct CDR3 sequences, under 20% seen once. This clonotype originated in a woman aged 45-60 years with Graves' hyperthyroidism that later progressed to Graves' ophthalmopathy. The sequencing input was blood.

CDR3 sequence reads: CASALSSEAFF. CDR3 coding DNA: TGTGCCAGCGCATTATCGAGTGAAGCTTTCTTT. The V and J genes are TRBV12-3 or TRBV12-4 and TRBJ1-1; D is uncertain. Trimming removed 8 bases at V and 7 bases at J, with 11 bases between. The length of the CDR3 is 11 residues.